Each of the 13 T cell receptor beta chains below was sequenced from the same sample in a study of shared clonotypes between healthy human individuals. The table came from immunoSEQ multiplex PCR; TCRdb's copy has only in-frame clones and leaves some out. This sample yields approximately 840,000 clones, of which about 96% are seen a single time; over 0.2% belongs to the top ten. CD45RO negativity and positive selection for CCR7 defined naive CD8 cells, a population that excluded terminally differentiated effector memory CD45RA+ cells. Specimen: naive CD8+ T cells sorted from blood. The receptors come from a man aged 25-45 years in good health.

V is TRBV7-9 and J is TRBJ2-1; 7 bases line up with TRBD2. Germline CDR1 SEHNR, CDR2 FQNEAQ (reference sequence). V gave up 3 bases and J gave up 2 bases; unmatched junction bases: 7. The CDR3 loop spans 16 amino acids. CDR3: CASSLETSSAYNEQFF. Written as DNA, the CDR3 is TGTGCCAGCAGCTTGGAGACTAGCTCCGCCTACAATGAGCAGTTCTTC.

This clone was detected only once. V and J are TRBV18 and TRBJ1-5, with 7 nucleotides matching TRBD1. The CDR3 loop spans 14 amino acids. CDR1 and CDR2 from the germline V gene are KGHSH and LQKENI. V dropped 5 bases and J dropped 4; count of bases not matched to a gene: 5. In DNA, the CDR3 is TGTGCCAGCTCAGACAGGGTAAGGAATCAGCCCCAGCATTTT. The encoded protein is CASSDRVRNQPQHF.

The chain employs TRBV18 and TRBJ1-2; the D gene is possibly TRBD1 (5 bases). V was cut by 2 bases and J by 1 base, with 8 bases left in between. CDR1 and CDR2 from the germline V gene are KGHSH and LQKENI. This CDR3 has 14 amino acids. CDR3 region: CASSPSRDNYGYTF. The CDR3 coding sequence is TGTGCCAGCTCACCAAGCAGGGATAACTATGGCTACACCTTC.

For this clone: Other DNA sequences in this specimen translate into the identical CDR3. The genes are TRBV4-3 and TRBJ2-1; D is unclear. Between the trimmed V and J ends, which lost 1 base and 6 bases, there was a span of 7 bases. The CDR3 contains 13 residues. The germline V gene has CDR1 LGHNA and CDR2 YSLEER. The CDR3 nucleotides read TGCGCCAGCAGCCAAGTTGTCTCCAATGAGCAGTTCTTC. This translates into CASSQVVSNEQFF.

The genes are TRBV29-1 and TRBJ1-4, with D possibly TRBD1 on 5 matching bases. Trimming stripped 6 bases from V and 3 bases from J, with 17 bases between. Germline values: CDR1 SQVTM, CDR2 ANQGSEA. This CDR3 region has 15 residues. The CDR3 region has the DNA TGCAGCGTCGAAACCGAGGAAGGGGCTAATGAAAAACTGTTTTTT. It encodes CSVETEEGANEKLFF.

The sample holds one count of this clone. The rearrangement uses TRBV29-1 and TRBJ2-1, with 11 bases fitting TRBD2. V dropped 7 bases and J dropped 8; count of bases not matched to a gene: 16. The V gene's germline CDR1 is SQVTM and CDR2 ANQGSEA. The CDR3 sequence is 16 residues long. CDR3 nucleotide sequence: TGCAGCGCTGACGACTTTTCTAGCGGGAGGTGGGATGAGCAGTTCTTC. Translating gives CSADDFSSGRWDEQFF.

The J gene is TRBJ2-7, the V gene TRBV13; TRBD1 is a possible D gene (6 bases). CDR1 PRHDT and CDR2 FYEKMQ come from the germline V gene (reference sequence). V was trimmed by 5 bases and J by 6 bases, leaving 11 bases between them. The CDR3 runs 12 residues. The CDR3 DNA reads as TGTGCCAGCAGCCCAGGGGCTCTCGAGCAGTACTTC. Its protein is CASSPGALEQYF. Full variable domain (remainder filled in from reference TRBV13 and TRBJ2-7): AAGVIQSPRHLIKEKRETATLKCYPIPRHDTVYWYQQGPGQDPQFLISFYEKMQSDKGSIPDRFSAQQFSDYHSELNMSSLELGDSALYFCASSPGALEQYFGPGTRLTVT.

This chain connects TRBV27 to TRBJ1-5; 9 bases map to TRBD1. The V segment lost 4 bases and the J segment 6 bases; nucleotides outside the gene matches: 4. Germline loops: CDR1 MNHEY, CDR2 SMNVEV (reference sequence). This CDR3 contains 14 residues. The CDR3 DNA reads TGTGCCAGCAGTTCGGGGACAGGGATTCAGCCCCAGCATTTT. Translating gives CASSSGTGIQPQHF.

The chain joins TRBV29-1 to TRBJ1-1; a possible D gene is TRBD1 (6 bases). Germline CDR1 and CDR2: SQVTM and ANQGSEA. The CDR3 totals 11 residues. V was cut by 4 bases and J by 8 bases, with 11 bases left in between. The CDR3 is CSVGLGAEAFF. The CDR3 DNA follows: TGCAGCGTTGGACTGGGGGCCGAAGCTTTCTTT.

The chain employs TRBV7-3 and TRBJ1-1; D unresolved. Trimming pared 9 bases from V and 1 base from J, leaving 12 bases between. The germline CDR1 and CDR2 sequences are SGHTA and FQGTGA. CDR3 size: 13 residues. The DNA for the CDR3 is TGTGCCAGTGCACATGGCGGGAACACTGAAGCTTTCTTT. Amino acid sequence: CASAHGGNTEAFF.

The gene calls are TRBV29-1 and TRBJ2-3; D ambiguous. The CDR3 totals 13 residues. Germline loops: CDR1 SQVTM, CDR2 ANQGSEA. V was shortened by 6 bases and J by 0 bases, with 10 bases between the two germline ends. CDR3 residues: CSVGTRSTDTQYF. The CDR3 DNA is TGCAGCGTGGGAACGAGGAGCACAGATACGCAGTATTTT.

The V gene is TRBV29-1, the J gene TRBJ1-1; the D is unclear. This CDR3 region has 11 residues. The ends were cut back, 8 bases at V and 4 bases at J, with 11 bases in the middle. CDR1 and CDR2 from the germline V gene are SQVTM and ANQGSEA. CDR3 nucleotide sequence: TGCAGCCCGTGGCGGGGCACTGAAGCTTTCTTT. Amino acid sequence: CSPWRGTEAFF.

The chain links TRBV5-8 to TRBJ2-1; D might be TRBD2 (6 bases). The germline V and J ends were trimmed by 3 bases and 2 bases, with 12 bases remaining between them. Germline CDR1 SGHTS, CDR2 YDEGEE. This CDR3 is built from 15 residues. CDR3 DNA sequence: TGTGCCAGCAGCTGGGGGGACGGACCCTACAATGAGCAGTTCTTC. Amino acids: CASSWGDGPYNEQFF.